This TCR beta chain was identified in a study of cytomegalovirus exposure and HLA in healthy donors. Study observations and caveats: Cytomegalovirus status was reportedly diagnosed by the classifier with high sensitivity and specificity.

With regard to this clone: Its antigen is currently unknown.

The donors were in the approximately 120-subject validation cohort; that cohort was separate from the roughly 660-subject first cohort. V was pared by 5 bases and J by 5 bases, with 18 bases between. The CDR3 length is 15 residues. In germline, CDR1 is SGHVS, CDR2 FQNEAQ. The method was immunoSEQ multiplex PCR; TCRdb's version includes in-frame clones alone and lacks a portion of them. The sample includes approximately 260,000 clones, about 86% of them seen just once. This sequence joins TRBV7-8 and TRBJ1-2; D not resolved. The TCR originated in a woman aged 18-29 years in good health and CMV-seronegative. The source material was PBMCs. The CDR3 region has the DNA TGTGCCAGCAGCCCCGCCGTGGGTTACGGGTATGGCTACACCTTC. Amino acids: CASSPAVGYGYGYTF.